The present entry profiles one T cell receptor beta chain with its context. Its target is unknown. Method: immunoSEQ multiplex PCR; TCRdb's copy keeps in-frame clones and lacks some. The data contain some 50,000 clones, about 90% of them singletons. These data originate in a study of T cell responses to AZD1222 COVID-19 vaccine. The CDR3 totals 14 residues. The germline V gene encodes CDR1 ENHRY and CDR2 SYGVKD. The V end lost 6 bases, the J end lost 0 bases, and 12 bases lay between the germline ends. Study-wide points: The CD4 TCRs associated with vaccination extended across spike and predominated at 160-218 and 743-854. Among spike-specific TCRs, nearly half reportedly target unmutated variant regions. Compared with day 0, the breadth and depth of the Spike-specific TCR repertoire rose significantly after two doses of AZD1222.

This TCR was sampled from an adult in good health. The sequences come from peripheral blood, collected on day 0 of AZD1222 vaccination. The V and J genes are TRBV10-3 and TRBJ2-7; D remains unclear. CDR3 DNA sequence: TGTGCCATCAGCCCTATCGCGTCCTCCTACGAGCAGTACTTC. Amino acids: CAISPIASSYEQYF.